The subject of this entry is one TCR beta chain. This sample stems from a study of blood T cell repertoires in COVID-19. Study-wide background: There were acute and convalescent COVID-19 samples, and they came from the United States, Italy and Spain. PBMCs, B-cell-depleted T cells, or T cells were the source of the cDNA or gDNA that made up the material.

Measured with immunoSEQ multiplex PCR; TCRdb has only the in-frame clones, and not every one. The sample contains around 250,000 clones, less than 85% of which appear only once. V gave up 0 bases and J gave up 8 bases; unmatched junction bases: 6. The germline V gene has CDR1 MNHNY and CDR2 SVGAGI (reference sequence). This CDR3 is built from 16 residues. The receptor was isolated from a woman in her late teens or twenties with acute or convalescent COVID-19. The chain links TRBV6-6 to TRBJ2-1, with 11 nucleotides matching TRBD2. Sequenced material: peripheral blood. CDR3 loop: CASSYSIAGGLDEQFF. Written as DNA, the CDR3 is TGTGCCAGCAGTTACTCGATAGCGGGAGGGCTAGATGAGCAGTTCTTC.